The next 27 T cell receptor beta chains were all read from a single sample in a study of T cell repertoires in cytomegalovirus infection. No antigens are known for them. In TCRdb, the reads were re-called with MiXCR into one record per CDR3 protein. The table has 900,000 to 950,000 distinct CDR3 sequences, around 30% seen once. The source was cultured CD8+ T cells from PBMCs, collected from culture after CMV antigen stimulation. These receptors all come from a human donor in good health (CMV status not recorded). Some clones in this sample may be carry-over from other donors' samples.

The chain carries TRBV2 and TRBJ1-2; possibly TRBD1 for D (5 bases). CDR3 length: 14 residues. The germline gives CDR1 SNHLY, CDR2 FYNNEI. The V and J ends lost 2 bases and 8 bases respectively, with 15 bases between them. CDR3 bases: TGTGCCAGCAGTGAACTGGGGGGGGTGAGAGGCTACACCTTC. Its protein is CASSELGGVRGYTF.

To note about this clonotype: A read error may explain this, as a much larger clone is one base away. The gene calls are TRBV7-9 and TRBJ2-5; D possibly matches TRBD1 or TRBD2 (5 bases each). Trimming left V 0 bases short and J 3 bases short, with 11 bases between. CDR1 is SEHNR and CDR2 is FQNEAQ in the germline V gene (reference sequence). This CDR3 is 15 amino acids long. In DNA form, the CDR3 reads TGTGCCAGCAGCTTAGCGGGGACCAGCAAAGAGACCCAGTACTTC. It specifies CASSLAGTSKETQYF.

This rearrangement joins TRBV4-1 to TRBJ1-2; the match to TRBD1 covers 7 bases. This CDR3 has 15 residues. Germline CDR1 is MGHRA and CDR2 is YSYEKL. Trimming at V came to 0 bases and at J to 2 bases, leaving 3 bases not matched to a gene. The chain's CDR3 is CASSQETQGNYGYTF. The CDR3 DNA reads TGCGCCAGCAGCCAAGAAACACAGGGGAACTATGGCTACACCTTC.

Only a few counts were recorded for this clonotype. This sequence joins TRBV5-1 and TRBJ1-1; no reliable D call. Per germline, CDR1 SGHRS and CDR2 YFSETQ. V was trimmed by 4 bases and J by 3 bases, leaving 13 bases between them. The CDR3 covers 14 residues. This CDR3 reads CASSPVGADTEAFF. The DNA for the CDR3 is TGCGCCAGCAGCCCGGTGGGCGCGGACACTGAAGCTTTCTTT.

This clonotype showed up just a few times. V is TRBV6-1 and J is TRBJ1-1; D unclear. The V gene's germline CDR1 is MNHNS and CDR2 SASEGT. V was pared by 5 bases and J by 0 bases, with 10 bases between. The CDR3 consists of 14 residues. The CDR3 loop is CASSKGVVNTEAFF. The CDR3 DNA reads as TGTGCCAGCAGTAAGGGAGTCGTGAACACTGAAGCTTTCTTT.

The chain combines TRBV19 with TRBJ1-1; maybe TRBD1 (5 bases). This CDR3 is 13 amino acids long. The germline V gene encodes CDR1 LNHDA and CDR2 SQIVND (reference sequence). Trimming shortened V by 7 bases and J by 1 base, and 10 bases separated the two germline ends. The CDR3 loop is CASMGVKNTEAFF. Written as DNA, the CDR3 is TGTGCCAGTATGGGGGTGAAGAACACTGAAGCTTTCTTT.

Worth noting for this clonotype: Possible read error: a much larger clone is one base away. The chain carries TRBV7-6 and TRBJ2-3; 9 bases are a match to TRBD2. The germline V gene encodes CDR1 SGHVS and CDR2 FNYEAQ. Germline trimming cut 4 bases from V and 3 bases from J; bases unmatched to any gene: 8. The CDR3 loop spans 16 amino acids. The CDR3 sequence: CASSSRGGAITDTQYF. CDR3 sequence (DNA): TGTGCCAGCAGCTCCCGCGGGGGGGCCATAACAGATACGCAGTATTTT.

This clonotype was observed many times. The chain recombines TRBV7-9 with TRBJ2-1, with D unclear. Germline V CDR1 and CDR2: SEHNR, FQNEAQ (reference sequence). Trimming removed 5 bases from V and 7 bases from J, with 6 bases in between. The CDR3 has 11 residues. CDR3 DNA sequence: TGTGCCAGCAGCCTGAAAAATGAGCAGTTCTTC. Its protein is CASSLKNEQFF.

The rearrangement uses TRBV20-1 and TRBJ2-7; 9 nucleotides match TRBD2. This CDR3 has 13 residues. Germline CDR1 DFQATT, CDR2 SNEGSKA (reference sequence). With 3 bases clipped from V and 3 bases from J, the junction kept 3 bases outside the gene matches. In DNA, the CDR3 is TGCAGTGCTAGGCTAGCGGGGTTCTACGAGCAGTACTTC. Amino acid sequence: CSARLAGFYEQYF.

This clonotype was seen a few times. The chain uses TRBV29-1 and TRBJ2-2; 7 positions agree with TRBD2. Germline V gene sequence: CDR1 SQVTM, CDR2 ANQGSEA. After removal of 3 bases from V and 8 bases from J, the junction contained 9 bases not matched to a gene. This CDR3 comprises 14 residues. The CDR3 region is CSVDALAEGGELFF. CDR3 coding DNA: TGCAGCGTTGATGCGCTAGCGGAAGGTGGGGAGCTGTTTTTT.

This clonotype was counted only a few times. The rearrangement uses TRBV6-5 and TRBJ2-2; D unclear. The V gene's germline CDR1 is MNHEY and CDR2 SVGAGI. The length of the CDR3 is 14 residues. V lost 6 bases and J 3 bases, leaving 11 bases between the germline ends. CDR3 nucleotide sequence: TGTGCCAGCAGGGCAGAGGAGTACACCGGGGAGCTGTTTTTT. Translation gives CASRAEEYTGELFF.

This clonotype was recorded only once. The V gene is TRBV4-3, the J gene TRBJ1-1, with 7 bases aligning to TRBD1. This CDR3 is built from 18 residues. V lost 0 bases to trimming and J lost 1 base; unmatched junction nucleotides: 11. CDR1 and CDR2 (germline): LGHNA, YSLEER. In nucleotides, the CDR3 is TGCGCCAGCAGCCAAGATCAGGGGGGGCCTGACCCGAACACTGAAGCTTTCTTT. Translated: CASSQDQGGPDPNTEAFF.

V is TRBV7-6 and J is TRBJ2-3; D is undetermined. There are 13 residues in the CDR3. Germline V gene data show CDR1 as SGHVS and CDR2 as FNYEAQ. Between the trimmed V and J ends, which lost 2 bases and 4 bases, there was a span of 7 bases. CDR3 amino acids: CASSLSVSDTQYF. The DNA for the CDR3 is TGTGCCAGCAGCTTATCGGTTTCAGATACGCAGTATTTT.

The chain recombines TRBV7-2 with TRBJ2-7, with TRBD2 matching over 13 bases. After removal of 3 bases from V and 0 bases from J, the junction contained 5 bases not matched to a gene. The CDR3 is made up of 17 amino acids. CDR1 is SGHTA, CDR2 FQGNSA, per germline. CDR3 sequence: CASSLTSGGKSSYEQYF. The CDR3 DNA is TGTGCCAGCAGCTTGACTAGCGGGGGGAAGAGCTCCTACGAGCAGTACTTC.

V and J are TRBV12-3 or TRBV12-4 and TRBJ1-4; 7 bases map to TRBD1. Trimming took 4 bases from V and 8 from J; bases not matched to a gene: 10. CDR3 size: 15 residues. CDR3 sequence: CASSYTTGTDEKLFF. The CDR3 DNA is TGTGCCAGCAGTTATACGACCGGGACAGACGAAAAACTGTTTTTT.

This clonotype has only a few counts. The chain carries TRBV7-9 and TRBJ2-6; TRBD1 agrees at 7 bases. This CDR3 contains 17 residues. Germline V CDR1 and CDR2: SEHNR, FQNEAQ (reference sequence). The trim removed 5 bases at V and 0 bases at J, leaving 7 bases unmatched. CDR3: CASSPVTGTSGANVLTF. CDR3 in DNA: TGTGCCAGCAGCCCGGTGACAGGGACCTCTGGGGCCAACGTCCTGACTTTC.

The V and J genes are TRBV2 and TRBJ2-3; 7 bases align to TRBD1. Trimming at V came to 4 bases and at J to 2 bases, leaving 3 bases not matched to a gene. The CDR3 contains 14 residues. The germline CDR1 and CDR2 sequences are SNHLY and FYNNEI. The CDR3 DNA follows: TGTGCCAGCAGTGGAAGGGGGCACACAGATACGCAGTATTTT. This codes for CASSGRGHTDTQYF. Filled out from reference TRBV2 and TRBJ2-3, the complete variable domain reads EPEVTQTPSHQVTQMGQEVILRCVPISNHLYFYWYRQILGQKVEFLVSFYNNEISEKSEIFDDQFSVERPDGSNFTLKIRSTKLEDSAMYFCASSGRGHTDTQYFGPGTRLTVL.

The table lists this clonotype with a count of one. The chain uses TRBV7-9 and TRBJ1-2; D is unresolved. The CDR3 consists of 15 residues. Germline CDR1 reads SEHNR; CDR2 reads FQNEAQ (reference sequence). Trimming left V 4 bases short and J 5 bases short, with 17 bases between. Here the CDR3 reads CASSSRAQGRYGYTF. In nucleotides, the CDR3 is TGTGCCAGCAGCTCCCGGGCCCAAGGGCGGTATGGCTACACCTTC.

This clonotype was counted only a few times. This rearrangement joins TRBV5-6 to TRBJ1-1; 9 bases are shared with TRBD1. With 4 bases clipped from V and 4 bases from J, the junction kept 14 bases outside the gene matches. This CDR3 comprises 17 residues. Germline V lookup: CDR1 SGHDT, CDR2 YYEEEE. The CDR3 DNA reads TGTGCCAGCAGCCCTCTGGACAGGGGACTAAGGGGCACTGAAGCTTTCTTT. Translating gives CASSPLDRGLRGTEAFF.

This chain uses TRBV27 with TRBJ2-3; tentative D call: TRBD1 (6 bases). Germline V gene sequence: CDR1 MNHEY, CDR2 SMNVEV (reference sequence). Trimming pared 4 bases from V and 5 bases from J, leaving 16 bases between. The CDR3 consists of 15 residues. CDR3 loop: CASSSGQWIRDTQYF. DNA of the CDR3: TGTGCCAGCAGTTCTGGACAGTGGATCAGAGATACGCAGTATTTT.

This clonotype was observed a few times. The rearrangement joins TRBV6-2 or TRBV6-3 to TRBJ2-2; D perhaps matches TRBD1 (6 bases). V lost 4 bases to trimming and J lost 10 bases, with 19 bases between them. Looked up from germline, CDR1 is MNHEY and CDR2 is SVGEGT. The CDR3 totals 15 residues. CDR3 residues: CASSFTARGTEELFF. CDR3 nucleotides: TGTGCCAGCAGTTTCACCGCCAGGGGAACGGAGGAGCTGTTTTTT.

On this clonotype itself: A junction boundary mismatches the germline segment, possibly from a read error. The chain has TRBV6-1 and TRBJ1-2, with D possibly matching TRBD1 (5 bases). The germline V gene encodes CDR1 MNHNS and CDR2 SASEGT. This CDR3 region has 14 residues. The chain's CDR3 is CASSGRGIGHGDTF. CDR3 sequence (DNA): TGTGCCAGCAGTGGACGAGGGATAGGACATGGCGACACCTTC.

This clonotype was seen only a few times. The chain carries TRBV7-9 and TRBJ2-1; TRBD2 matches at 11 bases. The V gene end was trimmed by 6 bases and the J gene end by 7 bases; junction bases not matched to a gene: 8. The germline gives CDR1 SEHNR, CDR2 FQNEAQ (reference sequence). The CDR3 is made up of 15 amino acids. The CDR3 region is CASSPGLAVGNEQFF. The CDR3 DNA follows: TGTGCCAGCAGTCCGGGACTAGCGGTTGGAAATGAGCAGTTCTTC.

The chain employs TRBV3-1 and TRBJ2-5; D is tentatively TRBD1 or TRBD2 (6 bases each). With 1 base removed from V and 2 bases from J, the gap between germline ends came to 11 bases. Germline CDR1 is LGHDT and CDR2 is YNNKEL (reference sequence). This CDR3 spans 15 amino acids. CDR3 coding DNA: TGTGCCAGCAGCCAAGTCGGGGGCTCACAAGAGACCCAGTACTTC. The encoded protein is CASSQVGGSQETQYF.

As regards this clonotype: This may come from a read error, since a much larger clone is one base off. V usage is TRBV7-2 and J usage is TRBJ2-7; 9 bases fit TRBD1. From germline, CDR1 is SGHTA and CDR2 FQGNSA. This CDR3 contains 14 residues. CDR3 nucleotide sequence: TGTGTCAGCAGTTTGGGGACAGGGTCTCCAGAGCAGTACTTC. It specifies CVSSLGTGSPEQYF. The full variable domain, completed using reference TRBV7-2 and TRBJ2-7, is GAGVSQSPSNKVTEKGKDVELRCDPISGHTALYWYRQSLGQGLEFLIYFQGNSAPDKSGLPSDRFSAERTGGSVSTLTIQRTQQEDSAVYLCVSSLGTGSPEQYFGPGTRLTVT.

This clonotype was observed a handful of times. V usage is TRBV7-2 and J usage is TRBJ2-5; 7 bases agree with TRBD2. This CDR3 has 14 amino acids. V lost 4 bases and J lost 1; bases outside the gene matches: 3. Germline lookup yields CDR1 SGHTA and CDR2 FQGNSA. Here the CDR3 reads CASSSLAPQETQYF. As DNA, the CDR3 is TGTGCCAGCAGCTCACTAGCGCCCCAAGAGACCCAGTACTTC.

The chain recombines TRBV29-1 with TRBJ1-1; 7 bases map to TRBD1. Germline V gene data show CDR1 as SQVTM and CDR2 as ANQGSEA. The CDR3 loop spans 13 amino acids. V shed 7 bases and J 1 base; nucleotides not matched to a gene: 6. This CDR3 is CSDGRDRNTEAFF. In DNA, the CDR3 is TGCAGCGACGGCCGGGACAGGAACACTGAAGCTTTCTTT.